The entry below describes one T cell receptor beta chain. The antigen is undetermined. TCRdb's copy holds only in-frame clones and misses some; the assay was immunoSEQ multiplex PCR. The sample includes millions of clones, roughly 91% seen only once; the top ten take 1.5% to 2%. This entry belongs to a study of shared clonotypes between healthy human individuals. Broader study findings: The donor pool, a small one, limited the genetic and exposure-history diversity represented.

Naive CD8 cells comprised CD45RO-negative, CCR7-positively selected cells, excluding terminally differentiated effector memory CD45RA+ cells. All donors were healthy HIV-negative adults lacking recent acute infections or vaccinations. The ends were cut back, 4 bases at V and 5 bases at J, with 14 bases in the middle. Germline lookup yields CDR1 SQVTM and CDR2 ANQGSEA. There are 13 residues in the CDR3. The clonotype was recovered from a man aged 18 to 35 in good health. Some clones in this sample may be carry-over from other donors' samples. Material for sequencing was naive CD8+ T cells from PBMCs. This chain joins TRBV29-1 and TRBJ2-5; the D gene is possibly TRBD2 (5 bases). CDR3 coding DNA: TGCAGCGTTGTTGGTGGGAGAGTTGAGACCCAGTACTTC. It specifies CSVVGGRVETQYF.